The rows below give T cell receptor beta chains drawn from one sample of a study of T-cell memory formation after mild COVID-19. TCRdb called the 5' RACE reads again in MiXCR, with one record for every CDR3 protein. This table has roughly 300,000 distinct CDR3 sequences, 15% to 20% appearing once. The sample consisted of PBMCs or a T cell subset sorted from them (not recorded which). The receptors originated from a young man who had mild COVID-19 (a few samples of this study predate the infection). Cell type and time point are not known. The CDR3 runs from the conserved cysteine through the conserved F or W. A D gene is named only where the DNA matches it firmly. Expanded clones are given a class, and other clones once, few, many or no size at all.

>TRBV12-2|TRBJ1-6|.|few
TGTGCAAGTCGCTTAGGGAACAGGATCTTTAATTCACCCCTCCACTTT
CASRLGNRIFNSPLHF
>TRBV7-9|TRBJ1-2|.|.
TGTGCCAGCAGCTTCCAAGGCAGCTCTAACGTCGACACCTTC
CASSFQGSSNVDTF
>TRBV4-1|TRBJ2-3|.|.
TGCGCCAGCAGCCAAGGGTTAGCGGCCCAAGATACGCAGTATTTT
CASSQGLAAQDTQYF
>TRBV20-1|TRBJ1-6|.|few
TGCAGTGCTGTGGACAGCAGCTCCTATAATTCACCCCTCCACTTT
CSAVDSSSYNSPLHF
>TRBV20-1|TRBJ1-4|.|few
TGCAGCCCAATACGGGCGGCTGAAAAACTGTTTTTT
CSPIRAAEKLFF
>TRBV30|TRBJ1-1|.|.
TGTGCCTGGAGCGGCAGCCTACAAGGTGAAGCTTTCTTT
CAWSGSLQGEAFF
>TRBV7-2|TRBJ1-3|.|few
TGTGCCAGCAGCTTAGGCACCGCTGGAAACACCATATATTTT
CASSLGTAGNTIYF
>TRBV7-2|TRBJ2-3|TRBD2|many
TGTGCCAGCAGCTTTCAGACTAGCGGGGGGGTGGATACGCAGTATTTT
CASSFQTSGGVDTQYF
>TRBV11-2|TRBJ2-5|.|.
TGTGCCAGCAGCCCGACAGGGAGGGAGACCCAGTACTTC
CASSPTGRETQYF
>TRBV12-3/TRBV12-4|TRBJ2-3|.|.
TGTGCCAGCAGTTTAGCGCTCAGCGCTCGGGGCACAGATACGCAGTATTTT
CASSLALSARGTDTQYF
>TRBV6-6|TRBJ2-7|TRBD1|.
TGTGCCAGCAGTTACCTTTTGGACAGGGACTACGAGCAGTACTTC
CASSYLLDRDYEQYF
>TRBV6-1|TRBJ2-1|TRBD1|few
TGTGCCAGCAGTGGGGGGACAGCCAACTCCTACAATGAGCAGTTCTTC
CASSGGTANSYNEQFF
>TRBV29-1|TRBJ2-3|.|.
TGCAGCGTGCAGACGGGGGCTCGTCGGGCGCAGTATTTT
CSVQTGARRAQYF
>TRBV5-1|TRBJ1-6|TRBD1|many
TGCGCCAGCAGTCGGGACAGGGAAGTTTTCTATAATTCACCCCTCCACTTT
CASSRDREVFYNSPLHF
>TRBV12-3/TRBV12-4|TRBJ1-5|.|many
TGTGCCAGCAGGGTTGAAGGACCTTATAGCAATCAGCCCCAGCATTTT
CASRVEGPYSNQPQHF
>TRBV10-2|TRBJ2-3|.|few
TGCGCCAGCAGTGATCCTAGCACAGATACGCAGTATTTT
CASSDPSTDTQYF
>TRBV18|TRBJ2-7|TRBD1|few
TGTGCCAGCTCACCGGGATTGGACAGGGGTAACGAGCAGTACTTC
CASSPGLDRGNEQYF
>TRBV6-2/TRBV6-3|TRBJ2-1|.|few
TGTGCCAGCAGTTGGGTAGGGGACGGAGAGCAGTTCTTC
CASSWVGDGEQFF
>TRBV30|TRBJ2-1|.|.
TGTGCCTGGAGTCCCTTAACCGGACAGAAGCAGTTCTTC
CAWSPLTGQKQFF
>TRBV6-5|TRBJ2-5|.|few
TGTGCCAGCTCTCACGCGGGGCATTCGGAGACCCAGTACTTC
CASSHAGHSETQYF
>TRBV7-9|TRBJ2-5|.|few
TGTGCCAGCAGCGCACGACTGGACCAAGAGACCCAGTACTTC
CASSARLDQETQYF
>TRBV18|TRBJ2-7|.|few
TGTGCCAGCTCACCACGGTTCACCTACGAGCAGTACTTC
CASSPRFTYEQYF
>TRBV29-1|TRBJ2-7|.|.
TGCAGCGGGGCCGGGGGAGTTTCCTACGAGCAGTACTTC
CSGAGGVSYEQYF
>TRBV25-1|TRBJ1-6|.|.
TGTGCCAGCAGTGAGACGGGAGACGGGTCACCCCTCCACTTT
CASSETGDGSPLHF
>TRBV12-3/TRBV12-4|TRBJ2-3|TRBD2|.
TGTGCCAGCAGTTCCCGGACTAGCGGGCTCACAGATACGCAGTATTTT
CASSSRTSGLTDTQYF
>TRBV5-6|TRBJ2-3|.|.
TGTGCCAGCAGCTTGAGAGGGCAAACCGTGGATACGCAGTATTTT
CASSLRGQTVDTQYF
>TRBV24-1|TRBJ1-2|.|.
TGTGCCACCAGTGATTCTGGGTGCTATGGCTACACCTTC
CATSDSGCYGYTF
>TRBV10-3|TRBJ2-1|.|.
TGTGCCATCAGTGGCGCAGGGTGGACCTACAATGAGCAGTTCTTC
CAISGAGWTYNEQFF
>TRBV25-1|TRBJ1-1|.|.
TGTGCCAGCAGTCGTCCAAAGGGGGAAGCTTTCTTT
CASSRPKGEAFF
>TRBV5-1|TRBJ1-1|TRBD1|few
TGCGCCAGCAGCTCGTCGGACAGGAGTAGTGAAGCTTTCTTT
CASSSSDRSSEAFF
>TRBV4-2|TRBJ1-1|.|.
TGTGCCAGCAGCCAAGATACGGCGGGTAACACTGAAGCTTTCTTT
CASSQDTAGNTEAFF
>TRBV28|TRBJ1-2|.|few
TGTGCCAGCAGTCTTAACAGAGGTGGCTACACCTTC
CASSLNRGGYTF
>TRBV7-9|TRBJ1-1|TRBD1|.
TGTGCCAGCAGCTTACGAAAGGGGGCATTGACTGAAGCTTTCTTT
CASSLRKGALTEAFF
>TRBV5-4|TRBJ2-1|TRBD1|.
TGTGCCAGCAGCTTAAGACAGGGCAGCACCTACAATGAGCAGTTCTTC
CASSLRQGSTYNEQFF
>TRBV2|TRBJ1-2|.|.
TGTGCCAGCAGTGATCCCGCCAGCGGCTACACCTTC
CASSDPASGYTF
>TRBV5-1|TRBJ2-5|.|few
TGCGCCAGCAGCTTGGGGCAGGGGTATCGAGAGACCCAGTACTTC
CASSLGQGYRETQYF
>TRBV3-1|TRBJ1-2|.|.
TGTGCCAGCAGCCAAGGACACGGGACAAACTATGGCTACACCTTC
CASSQGHGTNYGYTF
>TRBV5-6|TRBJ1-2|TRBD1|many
TGTGCCAGCAGCTTAACCGACAGGGCTGCGGGCTACACCTTC
CASSLTDRAAGYTF
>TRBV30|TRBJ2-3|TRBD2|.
TGTGCCTCCCGGGGAGGGGACACAGATACGCAGTATTTT
CASRGGDTDTQYF
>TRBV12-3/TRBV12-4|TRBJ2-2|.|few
TGTGCCAGCATCGTGACAGCTAACACCGGGGAGCTGTTTTTT
CASIVTANTGELFF
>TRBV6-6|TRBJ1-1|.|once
TGTGCCAGCAGTCCCTACGTCCTGAACACTGAAGCTTTCTTT
CASSPYVLNTEAFF
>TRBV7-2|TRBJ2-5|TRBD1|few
TGTGCCAGCAGCTTTGGGACAGGGTCCCGAGAGACCCAGTACTTC
CASSFGTGSRETQYF
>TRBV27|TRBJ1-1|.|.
TGTGCCAGCAGTTTAGTGGACAGACTGAACACTGAAGCTTTCTTT
CASSLVDRLNTEAFF
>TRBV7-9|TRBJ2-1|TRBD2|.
TGTGCCAGCAGCTTAATAGCGGGGGGGATCCATGAGCAGTTCTTC
CASSLIAGGIHEQFF
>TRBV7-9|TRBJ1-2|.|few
TGTGCCAGCAGCCCAGATGACAGCTATGGCTACACCTTC
CASSPDDSYGYTF
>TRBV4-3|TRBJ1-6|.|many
TGCGCCAGCAGCCAAGGTGGGCTGTATGCACCCCTCCACTTT
CASSQGGLYAPLHF
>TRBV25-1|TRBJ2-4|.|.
TGTGCCAGCAGTCTCCCAGGGTGGAACATTCAGTACTTC
CASSLPGWNIQYF
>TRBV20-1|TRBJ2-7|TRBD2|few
TGCAGTGCTAGCCCGGGACTAGCGGATGAGCAGTACTTC
CSASPGLADEQYF
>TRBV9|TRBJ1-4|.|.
TGTGCCAGCAGCACACGGACAGTGGGAAAACTGTTTTTT
CASSTRTVGKLFF
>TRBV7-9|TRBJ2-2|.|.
TGTGCCAGCAGCCTATATTCAGGGGCCGGGGAGCTGTTTTTT
CASSLYSGAGELFF
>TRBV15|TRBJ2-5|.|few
TGTGCCACCAGCACGGAGAACCAAGAGACCCAGTACTTC
CATSTENQETQYF